The present T cell receptor (beta chain) was sequenced within a study of post-analysis software for immune sequencing data. Study details: The patients showed relapsing-remitting, secondary progressive and progressive-relapsing multiple sclerosis courses.

This clonotype was seen more than once but under ten times. The authors incorporated unique molecular identifiers into the TCR beta cDNA libraries. Input populations of about 0.9 to 10 million T cells gave rise to roughly 0.5 million cDNA molecules. TCRdb re-called the PCR reads through MiXCR, storing one row per CDR3 protein. Of some 700,000 distinct CDR3 sequences listed, 59% are singletons. The clonotype comes from a girl aged 2-9 years with multiple sclerosis. The sample was blood.

The CDR3 loop is CASGGTGKKTEAFF. The CDR3, as DNA: TGTGCCAGCGGGGGTACAGGGAAGAAGACTGAAGCTTTCTTT. This sequence joins TRBV6-5 and TRBJ1-1, with D tentatively TRBD1 (6 bases). V lost 8 bases and J 5 bases, leaving 18 bases between the germline ends. From germline, CDR1 is MNHEY and CDR2 SVGAGI. CDR3 length: 14 residues.